This T cell receptor beta chain comes out of a study of T cell repertoires in cytomegalovirus infection. Study as a whole: In public TCR beta signatures, there were indications of both CMV infection and matching HLA type.

Trimming removed 6 bases at V and 4 bases at J, with 16 bases between. The germline V gene encodes CDR1 DFQATT and CDR2 SNEGSKA (reference sequence). The CDR3 covers 13 residues. In TCRdb, the reads were re-called with MiXCR into one record per CDR3 protein. In the table there are under 350,000 distinct CDR3 sequences, 9.6% of which are singletons. In this sample, this clonotype turned up many times. Sequencing was carried out using PBMCs. The clonotype originates from a human donor in good health (CMV status not recorded). Some clones in this sample may be carry-over from other donors' samples. V and J are TRBV20-1 and TRBJ2-7; D may be TRBD2 (5 bases). The CDR3 sequence: CSALTGSAYEQYV. DNA for the CDR3: TGCAGTGCCTTGACGGGGTCAGCTTACGAGCAGTACGTC.